The rows below give T cell receptor beta chains drawn from one sample of a study of blood T cell repertoires in COVID-19. Sequencing was performed with immunoSEQ multiplex PCR; in TCRdb, only in-frame clones are kept and a portion is missing. The data hold 150,000 to 200,000 clones, with 82% observed a single time. The sequencing input was PBMCs or T cells enriched from blood (not recorded which). These receptors came from a woman aged 55 to 70 with acute COVID-19. CDR3s include the opening cysteine and the closing phenylalanine or tryptophan. The D gene is left open where the match is weak. Some rows have no size entry. The others give once, few or many, or a class for an expanded clone.

NA TRBJ2-3 TRBV27 NA CATHLSGTDTQYF TGTGCCACCCACCTATCAGGAACAGATACGCAGTATTTT
NA TRBJ1-1 TRBV18 few CASSPGGASAEAFF TGTGCCAGCTCACCAGGGGGCGCATCGGCTGAAGCTTTCTTT
TRBD2 TRBJ2-7 TRBV6-2/TRBV6-3 few CASSSRREGEQYF TGTGCCAGCAGTTCCCGGCGGGAGGGGGAGCAGTACTTC
TRBD2 TRBJ2-7 TRBV6-1 NA CASSELGLADYEQYF TGTGCCAGCAGTGAATTGGGACTAGCGGATTACGAGCAGTACTTC
NA TRBJ2-4 TRBV4-3 NA CASSQDAPAGLAKNIQYF TGCGCCAGCAGCCAAGATGCCCCGGCAGGGCTAGCCAAAAACATTCAGTACTTC
TRBD1 TRBJ1-2 TRBV25-1 once CASRRGGQGADYGYTF TGTGCCAGCAGGAGAGGGGGACAGGGGGCTGACTATGGCTACACCTTC
NA TRBJ1-1 TRBV12-3/TRBV12-4 NA CASSLGQYTEAFF TGTGCCAGCAGTTTAGGTCAGTACACTGAAGCTTTCTTT
NA TRBJ1-1 TRBV5-5 NA CASSLYWNTEAFF TGTGCCAGCAGCTTGTATTGGAACACTGAAGCTTTCTTT
TRBD1 TRBJ1-3 TRBV18 NA CASSPQGAPGNTIYF TGTGCCAGCTCACCCCAGGGGGCTCCCGGAAACACCATATATTTT
NA TRBJ1-1 TRBV7-2 once CASSLAGQGGTEAFF TGTGCCAGCAGCTTAGCGGGTCAGGGTGGCACTGAAGCTTTCTTT
NA TRBJ1-3 TRBV4-1 NA CASSQGGRSSGNTIYF TGCGCCAGCAGCCAAGGGGGCAGGTCCTCTGGAAACACCATATATTTT
NA TRBJ2-7 TRBV6-2/TRBV6-3 NA CASSYSLYEQYF TGTGCCAGCAGTTACTCCCTCTACGAGCAGTACTTC
NA TRBJ1-5 TRBV12-3/TRBV12-4 NA CASRVAGKPQHF TGTGCCAGCAGGGTGGCGGGAAAGCCCCAGCATTTT
NA TRBJ1-2 TRBV12-3/TRBV12-4 NA CASSFQEDYGYTF TGTGCCAGCAGTTTTCAGGAGGACTATGGCTACACCTTC
NA TRBJ1-6 TRBV4-3 NA CASSQDPGGNSPLHF TGCGCCAGCAGCCAAGATCCAGGAGGAAATTCACCCCTCCACTTT
TRBD1 TRBJ1-2 TRBV19 NA CASRQQGGAYGYTF TGTGCCAGTAGACAACAGGGGGGAGCCTATGGCTACACCTTC
TRBD1 TRBJ1-1 TRBV5-1 once CASSPQTGSTTEAFF TGCGCCAGCAGCCCCCAGACAGGGAGTACCACTGAAGCTTTCTTT
NA TRBJ1-1 TRBV28 NA CASSPLRGEAFF TGTGCCAGCAGTCCCTTAAGGGGAGAAGCTTTCTTT
TRBD1 TRBJ1-2 TRBV14 NA CASSQRQGAVHGYTF TGTGCCAGCAGTCAAAGACAGGGGGCGGTTCATGGCTACACCTTC
NA TRBJ1-5 TRBV5-1 NA CASSLGGHSNQPQHF TGCGCCAGCAGCTTAGGCGGCCATAGCAATCAGCCCCAGCATTTT
NA TRBJ1-2 TRBV6-5 NA CASSSPGDGYGYTF TGTGCCAGCAGTTCCCCGGGTGACGGTTATGGCTACACCTTC
NA TRBJ2-3 TRBV11-3 few CASSLVGVGADTQYF TGTGCCAGCAGCTTAGTAGGGGTCGGAGCAGATACGCAGTATTTT
TRBD1 TRBJ1-1 TRBV4-1 NA CASSHANRGEIPEAFF TGCGCCAGCAGCCACGCGAACAGGGGGGAGATCCCTGAAGCTTTCTTT
TRBD1 TRBJ2-7 TRBV2 few CASSEAGWDRSYEQYF TGTGCCAGCAGTGAAGCAGGTTGGGACAGGTCATACGAGCAGTACTTC
TRBD2 TRBJ2-3 TRBV18 NA CASSVQGGEDTQYF TGTGCCAGCTCAGTTCAGGGAGGGGAAGATACGCAGTATTTT
NA TRBJ2-3 TRBV11-2 NA CASSNLAQGSDTQYF TGTGCCAGCAGCAACTTGGCACAGGGTTCGGATACGCAGTATTTT
NA TRBJ2-3 TRBV29-1 NA CSVEEGGTDTQYF TGCAGCGTTGAAGAAGGGGGCACAGATACGCAGTATTTT
TRBD1 TRBJ1-1 TRBV10-3 NA CAISRQGANTEAFF TGTGCCATCAGCCGACAGGGCGCGAACACTGAAGCTTTCTTT
TRBD1 TRBJ2-1 TRBV24-1 once CATTGGQGGYEQFF TGTGCCACCACCGGTGGACAGGGGGGCTATGAGCAGTTCTTC
TRBD2 TRBJ2-7 TRBV19 NA CASSSFRTLGGGEQYF TGTGCCAGTAGTAGCTTCCGGACACTGGGCGGGGGTGAGCAGTACTTC
NA TRBJ1-3 TRBV9 NA CASSVGVGNTIYF TGTGCCAGCAGCGTAGGAGTGGGAAACACCATATATTTT
TRBD1 TRBJ1-6 TRBV7-9 NA CASNPTGVGSPLHF TGTGCCAGCAACCCGACAGGGGTGGGTTCACCCCTCCACTTT
NA TRBJ1-1 TRBV7-2 NA CASTLEGLLMNTEAFF TGTGCCAGCACTCTAGAGGGTCTGCTAATGAACACTGAAGCTTTCTTT
TRBD1 TRBJ1-2 TRBV28 NA CASSLPYRGSYGYTF TGTGCCAGCAGTTTGCCGTACAGGGGGAGCTATGGCTACACCTTC
NA TRBJ1-3 TRBV4-2 NA CASSPVSGVSSGNTIYF TGTGCCAGCAGCCCCGTGTCAGGGGTTTCCTCTGGAAACACCATATATTTT
NA TRBJ1-2 TRBV5-1 NA CASTSGQGNYGYTF TGCGCCAGCACCTCAGGCCAGGGAAATTATGGCTACACCTTC
TRBD1 TRBJ2-7 TRBV7-2 NA CASSRTGGDSYEQYF TGTGCCAGCAGCCGGACAGGGGGCGATAGCTACGAGCAGTACTTC